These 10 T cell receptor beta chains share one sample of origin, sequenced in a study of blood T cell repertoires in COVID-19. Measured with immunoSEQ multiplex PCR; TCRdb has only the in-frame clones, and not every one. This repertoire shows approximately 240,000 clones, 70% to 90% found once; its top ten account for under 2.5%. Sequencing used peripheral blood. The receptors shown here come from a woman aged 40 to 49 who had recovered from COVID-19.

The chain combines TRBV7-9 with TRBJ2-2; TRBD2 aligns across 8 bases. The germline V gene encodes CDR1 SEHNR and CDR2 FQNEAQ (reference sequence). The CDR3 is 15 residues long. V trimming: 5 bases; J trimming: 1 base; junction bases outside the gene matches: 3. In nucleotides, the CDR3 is TGTGCCAGCAGCCCGAGCGGGGGGAACACCGGGGAGCTGTTTTTT. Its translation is CASSPSGGNTGELFF. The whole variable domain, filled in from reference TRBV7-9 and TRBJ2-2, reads DTGVSQNPRHKITKRGQNVTFRCDPISEHNRLYWYRQTLGQGPEFLTYFQNEAQLEKSRLLSDRFSAERPKGSFSTLEIQRTEQGDSAMYLCASSPSGGNTGELFFGEGSRLTVL.

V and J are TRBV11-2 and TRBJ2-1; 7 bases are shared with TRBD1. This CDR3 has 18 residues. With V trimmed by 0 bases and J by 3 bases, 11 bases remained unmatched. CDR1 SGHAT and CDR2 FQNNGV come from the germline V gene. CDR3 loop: CASSLDWVAQGNYNEQFF. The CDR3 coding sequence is TGTGCCAGCAGCTTAGATTGGGTTGCACAGGGGAACTACAATGAGCAGTTCTTC.

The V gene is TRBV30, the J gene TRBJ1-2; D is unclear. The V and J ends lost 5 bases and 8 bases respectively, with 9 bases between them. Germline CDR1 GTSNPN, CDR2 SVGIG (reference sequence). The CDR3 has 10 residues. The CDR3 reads CAWGFTGYTF. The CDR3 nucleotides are TGTGCCTGGGGCTTTACAGGCTACACCTTC. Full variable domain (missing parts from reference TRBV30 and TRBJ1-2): SQTIHQWPATLVQPVGSPLSLECTVEGTSNPNLYWYRQAAGRGLQLLFYSVGIGQISSEVPQNLSASRPQDRQFILSSKKLLLSDSGFYLCAWGFTGYTFGSGTRLTVV.

DNA of the CDR3: TGTGCCAGCAGCCGTACGACTAGCGGGAGTATCCAGTACTTC. It yields the protein CASSRTTSGSIQYF. The chain employs TRBV11-3 and TRBJ2-5, with 12 bases that match TRBD2. The CDR3 covers 14 residues. The germline V gene has CDR1 SGHNT and CDR2 YENEEA. V dropped 5 bases and J dropped 10; count of bases not matched to a gene: 8.

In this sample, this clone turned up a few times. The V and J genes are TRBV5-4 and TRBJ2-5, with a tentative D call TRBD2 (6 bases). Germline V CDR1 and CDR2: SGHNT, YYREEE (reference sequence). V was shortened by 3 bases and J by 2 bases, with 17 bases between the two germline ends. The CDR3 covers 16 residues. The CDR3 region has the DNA TGTGCCAGCAGCTCCCGACTAGGAGGGGATCAAGAGACCCAGTACTTC. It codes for CASSSRLGGDQETQYF.

In nucleotides, the CDR3 is TGTGCCAGCAGCCTGACAGAGTTCAGCAATAGCAATCAGCCCCAGCATTTT. Protein product: CASSLTEFSNSNQPQHF. This chain links TRBV5-8 with TRBJ1-5; the D gene is possibly TRBD1 (5 bases). The CDR3 totals 17 residues. Trimming cost V 4 bases and J 0 bases, with 17 bases left between them. Germline CDR1 is SGHTS and CDR2 is YDEGEE.

The CDR3 here is CASSQESNSGLKEQFF. In DNA form, the CDR3 reads TGTGCCAGCAGCCAAGAGTCAAACAGCGGCCTTAAGGAGCAGTTCTTC. This chain joins TRBV4-2 and TRBJ2-1; a possible D gene is TRBD2 (5 bases). V gave up 0 bases and J gave up 10 bases, with 19 bases separating them. Germline V gene lookup returns CDR1 LGHNA and CDR2 YNFKEQ. The CDR3 has 16 amino acids.

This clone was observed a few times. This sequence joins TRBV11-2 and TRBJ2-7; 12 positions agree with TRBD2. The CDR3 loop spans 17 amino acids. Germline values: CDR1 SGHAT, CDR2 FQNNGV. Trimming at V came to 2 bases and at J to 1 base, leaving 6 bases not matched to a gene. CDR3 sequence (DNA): TGTGCCAGCAGCTTATATCTAGCGGGAGGGCCGTCCTACGAGCAGTACTTC. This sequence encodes CASSLYLAGGPSYEQYF.

In DNA, the CDR3 is TGTGCCAGCAGCTCTATCGGCAGGGGGCGCGGGGCCTACGAGCAGTACTTC. As protein: CASSSIGRGRGAYEQYF. The chain joins TRBV5-6 to TRBJ2-7, with 8 bases identical to TRBD1. The ends lost 3 bases at V and 2 bases at J; junction bases unmatched: 13. The CDR3 totals 17 residues. Germline CDR1 and CDR2: SGHDT and YYEEEE.

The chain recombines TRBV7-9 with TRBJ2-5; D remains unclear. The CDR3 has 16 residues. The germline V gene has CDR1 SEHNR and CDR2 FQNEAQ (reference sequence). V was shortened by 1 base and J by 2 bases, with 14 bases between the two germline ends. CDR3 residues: CASSLGGFSQQETQYF. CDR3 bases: TGTGCCAGCAGCTTAGGTGGCTTTAGCCAACAAGAGACCCAGTACTTC.